This T cell receptor beta chain was captured by sequencing in a study of blood T cells in healthy people across ages. Primers used in a second PCR of roughly 7 to 12 cycles were a sample-barcoded 5' primer and a J-beta primer mix. TCRdb reanalysed the 5' RACE reads using MiXCR and keeps one entry per CDR3 protein. The profile covers 850,000 to 1,000,000 distinct CDR3 sequences, with approximately 50% appearing a single time and about 21% taken by the ten largest. This clonotype was seen many times. Antigen unknown. Study conclusions and caveats: Donors of long life had a larger count of naive CD4+ cells and greater diversity than aged donors.

The CDR3 loop spans 12 amino acids. CDR1 is SGHTA, CDR2 FQGNSA, per germline. V was clipped by 6 bases and J by 2 bases, with 6 bases between them. The chain employs TRBV7-2 and TRBJ2-3; D gene uncertain. The sample taken for sequencing was blood. This clonotype was sampled from a woman aged 60 to 75 in good health. The CDR3: CASSTTTDTQYF. The CDR3 DNA reads TGTGCCAGCAGTACCACCACAGATACGCAGTATTTT.